Many counts were recorded for the clone carrying this TCR beta chain. One entry per CDR3 protein, called by TCRdb with MiXCR from the 5' RACE reads. The repertoire holds 510,000 or so distinct CDR3 sequences, with about 19% as singletons. The sample originates from a study of T cells after yellow fever vaccination. The germline V gene encodes CDR1 SGHRS and CDR2 YFSETQ. V trimming: 3 bases; J trimming: 5 bases; junction bases outside the gene matches: 4. The CDR3 consists of 14 residues. V usage is TRBV5-1 and J usage is TRBJ2-7; TRBD2 aligns across 11 bases. Sequenced here: PBMCs, sampled 15 days after the yellow fever booster vaccination. The sequence was obtained from a young man who received the YFV17D yellow fever vaccine. CDR3: CASSSGTSGHEQYF. The CDR3 bases are TGCGCCAGCAGCTCCGGGACTAGCGGCCACGAGCAGTACTTC.